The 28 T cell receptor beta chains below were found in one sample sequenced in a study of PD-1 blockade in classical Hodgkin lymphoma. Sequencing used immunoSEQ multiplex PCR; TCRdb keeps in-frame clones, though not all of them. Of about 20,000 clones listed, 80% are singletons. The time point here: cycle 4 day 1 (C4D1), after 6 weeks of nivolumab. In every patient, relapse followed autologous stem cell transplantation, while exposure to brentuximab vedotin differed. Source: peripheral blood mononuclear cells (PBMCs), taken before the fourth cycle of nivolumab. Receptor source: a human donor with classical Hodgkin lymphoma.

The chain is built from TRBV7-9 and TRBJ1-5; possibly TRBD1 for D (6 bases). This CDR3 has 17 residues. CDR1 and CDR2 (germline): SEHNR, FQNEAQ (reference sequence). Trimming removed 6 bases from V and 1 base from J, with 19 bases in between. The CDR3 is CASSLGSGGSSNQPQHF. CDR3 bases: TGTGCCAGCAGTCTAGGTTCCGGGGGCTCGAGCAATCAGCCCCAGCATTTT. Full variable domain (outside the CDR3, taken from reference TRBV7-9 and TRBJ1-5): DTGVSQNPRHKITKRGQNVTFRCDPISEHNRLYWYRQTLGQGPEFLTYFQNEAQLEKSRLLSDRFSAERPKGSFSTLEIQRTEQGDSAMYLCASSLGSGGSSNQPQHFGDGTRLSIL.

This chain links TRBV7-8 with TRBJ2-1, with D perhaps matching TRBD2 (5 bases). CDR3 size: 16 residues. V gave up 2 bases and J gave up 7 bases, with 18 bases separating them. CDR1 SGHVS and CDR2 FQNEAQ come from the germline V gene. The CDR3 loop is CASSLIFVGSGNEQFF. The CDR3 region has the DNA TGTGCCAGCAGCTTAATTTTTGTCGGCTCGGGAAATGAGCAGTTCTTC. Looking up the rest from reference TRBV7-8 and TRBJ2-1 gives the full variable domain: GAGVSQSPRYKVAKRGQDVALRCDPISGHVSLFWYQQALGQGPEFLTYFQNEAQLDKSGLPSDRFFAERPEGSVSTLKIQRTQQEDSAVYLCASSLIFVGSGNEQFFGPGTRLTVL.

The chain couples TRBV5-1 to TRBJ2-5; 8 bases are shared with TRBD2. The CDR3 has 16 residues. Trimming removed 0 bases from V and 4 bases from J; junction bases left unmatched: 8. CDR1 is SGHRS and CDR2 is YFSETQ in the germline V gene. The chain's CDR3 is CASSLGGRLAGETQYF. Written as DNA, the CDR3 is TGCGCCAGCAGCTTGGGGGGACGGCTAGCGGGAGAGACCCAGTACTTC.

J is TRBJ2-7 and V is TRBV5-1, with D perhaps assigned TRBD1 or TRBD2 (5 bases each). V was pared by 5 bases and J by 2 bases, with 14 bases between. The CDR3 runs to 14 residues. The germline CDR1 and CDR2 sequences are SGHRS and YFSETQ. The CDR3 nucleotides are TGCGCCAGCAGATACCGGGACGGACCCTACGAGCAGTACTTC. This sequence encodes CASRYRDGPYEQYF.

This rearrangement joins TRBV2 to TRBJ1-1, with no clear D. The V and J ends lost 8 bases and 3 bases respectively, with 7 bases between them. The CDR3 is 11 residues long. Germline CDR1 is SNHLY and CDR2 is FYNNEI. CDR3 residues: CASDTYTEAFF. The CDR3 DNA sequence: TGTGCCAGCGACACCTACACTGAAGCTTTCTTT.

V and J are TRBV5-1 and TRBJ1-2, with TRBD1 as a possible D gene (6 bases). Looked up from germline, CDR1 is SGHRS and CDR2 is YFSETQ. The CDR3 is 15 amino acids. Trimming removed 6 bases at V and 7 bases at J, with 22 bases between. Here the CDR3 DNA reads TGCGCCAGCACCTTTATCCCCATCGGGGGGGCTGGCTACACCTTC. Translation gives CASTFIPIGGAGYTF.

CDR3 in amino acids: CASSTRTRGRDEKLFF. Here the CDR3 DNA reads TGTGCCAGCAGCACCCGGACCAGGGGCCGTGATGAAAAACTGTTTTTT. V gene TRBV5-4 combines with J gene TRBJ1-4; D is possibly TRBD1 (6 bases). CDR3 length: 16 amino acids. CDR1 is SGHNT, CDR2 YYREEE, per germline (reference sequence). V was clipped by 4 bases and J by 6 bases, with 19 bases between them.

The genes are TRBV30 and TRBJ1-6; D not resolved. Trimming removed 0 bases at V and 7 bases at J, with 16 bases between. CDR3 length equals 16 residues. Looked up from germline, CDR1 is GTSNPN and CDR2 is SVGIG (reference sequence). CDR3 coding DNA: TGTGCCTGGAGTGTAAGGGCCTTCTGGGCAAATTCACCCCTCCACTTT. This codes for CAWSVRAFWANSPLHF. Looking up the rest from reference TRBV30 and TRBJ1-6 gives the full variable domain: SQTIHQWPATLVQPVGSPLSLECTVEGTSNPNLYWYRQAAGRGLQLLFYSVGIGQISSEVPQNLSASRPQDRQFILSSKKLLLSDSGFYLCAWSVRAFWANSPLHFGNGTRLTVT.

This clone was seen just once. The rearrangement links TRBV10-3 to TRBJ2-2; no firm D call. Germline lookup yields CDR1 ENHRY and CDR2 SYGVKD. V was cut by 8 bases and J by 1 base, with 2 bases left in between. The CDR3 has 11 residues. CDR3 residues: CAIWNTGELFF. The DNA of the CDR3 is TGTGCCATCTGGAACACCGGGGAGCTGTTTTTT.

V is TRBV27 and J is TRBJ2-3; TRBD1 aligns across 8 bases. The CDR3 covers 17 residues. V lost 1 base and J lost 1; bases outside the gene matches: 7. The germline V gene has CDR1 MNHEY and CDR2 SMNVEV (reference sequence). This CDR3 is CASSLYRGVPGTDTQYF. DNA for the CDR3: TGTGCCAGCAGTTTATACAGGGGGGTACCTGGCACAGATACGCAGTATTTT.

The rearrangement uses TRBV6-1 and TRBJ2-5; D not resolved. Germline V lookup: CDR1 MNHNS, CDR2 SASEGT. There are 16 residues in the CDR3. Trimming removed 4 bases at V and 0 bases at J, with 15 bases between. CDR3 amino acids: CASSVPLTRYQETQYF. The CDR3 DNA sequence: TGTGCCAGCAGTGTCCCCCTAACACGGTACCAAGAGACCCAGTACTTC.

CDR3 in DNA: TGTGCCAGCAGCTTGATGTCTGGGGGCGGTGAAAACATTCAGTACTTC. Its protein product is CASSLMSGGGENIQYF. The chain joins TRBV5-6 to TRBJ2-4, with D maybe TRBD1 (6 bases). The CDR3 extends over 16 amino acids. V gave up 1 base and J gave up 5 bases, with 16 bases separating them. CDR1 is SGHDT and CDR2 is YYEEEE in the germline V gene.

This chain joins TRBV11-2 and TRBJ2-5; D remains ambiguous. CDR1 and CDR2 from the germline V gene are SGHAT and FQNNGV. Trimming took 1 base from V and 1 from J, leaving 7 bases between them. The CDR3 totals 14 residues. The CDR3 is CASSLVGGQETQYF. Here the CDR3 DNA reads TGTGCCAGCAGCTTAGTGGGTGGCCAAGAGACCCAGTACTTC.

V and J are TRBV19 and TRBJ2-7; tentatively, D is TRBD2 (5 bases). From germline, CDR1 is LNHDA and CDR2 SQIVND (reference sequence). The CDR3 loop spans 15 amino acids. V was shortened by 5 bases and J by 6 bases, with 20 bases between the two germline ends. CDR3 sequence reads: CASSSRLYSAVEQYF. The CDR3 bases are TGTGCCAGTAGTTCCCGCCTATATAGCGCGGTCGAGCAGTACTTC.

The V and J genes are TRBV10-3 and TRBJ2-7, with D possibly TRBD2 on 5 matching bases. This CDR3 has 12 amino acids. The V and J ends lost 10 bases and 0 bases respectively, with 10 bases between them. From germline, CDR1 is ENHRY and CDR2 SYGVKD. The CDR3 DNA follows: TGTGCCACTGTAGCGACCTCCTACGAGCAGTACTTC. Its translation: CATVATSYEQYF.

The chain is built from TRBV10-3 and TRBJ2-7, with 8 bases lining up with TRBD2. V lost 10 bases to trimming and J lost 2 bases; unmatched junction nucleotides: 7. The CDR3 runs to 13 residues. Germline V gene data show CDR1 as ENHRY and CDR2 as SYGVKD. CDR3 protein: CATKVAGTYEQYF. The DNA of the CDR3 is TGTGCCACAAAGGTAGCGGGAACCTACGAGCAGTACTTC.

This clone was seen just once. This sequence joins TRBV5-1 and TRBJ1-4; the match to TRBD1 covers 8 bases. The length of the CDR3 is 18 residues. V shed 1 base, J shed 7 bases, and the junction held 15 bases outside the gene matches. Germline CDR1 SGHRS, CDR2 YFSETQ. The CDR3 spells CASSLRKDSGGGFEKLFF. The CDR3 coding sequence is TGCGCCAGCAGCTTGAGAAAAGACTCAGGGGGCGGGTTTGAAAAACTGTTTTTT.

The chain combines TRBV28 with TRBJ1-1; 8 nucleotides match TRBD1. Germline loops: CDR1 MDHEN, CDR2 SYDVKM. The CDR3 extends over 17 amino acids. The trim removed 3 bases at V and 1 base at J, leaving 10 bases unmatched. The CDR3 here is CASSLGLDRGGNTEAFF. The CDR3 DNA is TGTGCCAGCAGTTTGGGCCTTGACAGGGGAGGGAACACTGAAGCTTTCTTT.

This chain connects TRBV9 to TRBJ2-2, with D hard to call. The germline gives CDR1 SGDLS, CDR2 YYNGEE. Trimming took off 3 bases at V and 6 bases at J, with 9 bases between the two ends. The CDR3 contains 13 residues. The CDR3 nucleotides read TGTGCCAGCAGCGACAACAGAGCCGGGGAGCTGTTTTTT. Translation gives CASSDNRAGELFF.

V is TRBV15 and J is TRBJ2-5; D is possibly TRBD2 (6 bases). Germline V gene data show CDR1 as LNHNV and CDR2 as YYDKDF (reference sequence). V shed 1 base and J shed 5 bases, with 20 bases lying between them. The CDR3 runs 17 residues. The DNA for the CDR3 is TGTGCCACCAGCAGAGCAACCGCACTAGCCTCAGGGGAGACCCAGTACTTC. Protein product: CATSRATALASGETQYF.

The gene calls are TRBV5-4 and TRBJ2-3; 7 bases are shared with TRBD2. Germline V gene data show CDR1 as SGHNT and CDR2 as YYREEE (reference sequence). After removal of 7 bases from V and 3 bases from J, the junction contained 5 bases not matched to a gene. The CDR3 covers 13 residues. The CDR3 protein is CASHGGGTDTQYF. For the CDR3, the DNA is TGTGCCAGCCATGGGGGGGGTACAGATACGCAGTATTTT.

CDR3 coding DNA: TGTGCCAGCAGCCCACTGGGGGAGGGGGCTTTCTATGGCTACACCTTC. Its translation is CASSPLGEGAFYGYTF. This rearrangement joins TRBV9 to TRBJ1-2; TRBD1 matches 7 bases. J lost 4 bases, V lost 4 bases, and 13 bases had no gene match. The CDR3 has 16 residues. The germline CDR1 and CDR2 sequences are SGDLS and YYNGEE.

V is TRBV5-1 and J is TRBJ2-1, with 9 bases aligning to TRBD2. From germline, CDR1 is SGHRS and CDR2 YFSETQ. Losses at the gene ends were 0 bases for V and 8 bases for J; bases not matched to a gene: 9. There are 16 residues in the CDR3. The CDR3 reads CASSLASVAGEDEQFF. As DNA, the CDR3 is TGCGCCAGCAGCTTGGCCTCGGTAGCGGGGGAGGATGAGCAGTTCTTC.

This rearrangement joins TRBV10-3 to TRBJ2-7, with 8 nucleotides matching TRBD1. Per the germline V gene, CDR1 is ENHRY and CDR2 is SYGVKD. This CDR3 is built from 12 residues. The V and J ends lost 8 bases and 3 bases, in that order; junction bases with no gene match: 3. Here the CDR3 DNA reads TGTGCCATCTCGACAGGGGACTACGAGCAGTACTTC. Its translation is CAISTGDYEQYF.

The DNA for the CDR3 is TGTGCCATCAGAGGGGGACTAGCGGGATCCCAACAAGAGACCCAGTACTTC. It is translated as CAIRGGLAGSQQETQYF. V and J are TRBV10-3 and TRBJ2-5; 13 nucleotides agree with TRBD2. The CDR3 covers 17 residues. Germline V gene data show CDR1 as ENHRY and CDR2 as SYGVKD. The V segment lost 6 bases and the J segment 2 bases; nucleotides outside the gene matches: 9.

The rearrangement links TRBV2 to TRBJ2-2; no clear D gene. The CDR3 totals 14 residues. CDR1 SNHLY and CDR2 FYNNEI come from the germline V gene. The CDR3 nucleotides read TGTGTCACCCCTAGTAGAGGATCGGCCGGGGAGCTGTTTTTT. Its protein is CVTPSRGSAGELFF.

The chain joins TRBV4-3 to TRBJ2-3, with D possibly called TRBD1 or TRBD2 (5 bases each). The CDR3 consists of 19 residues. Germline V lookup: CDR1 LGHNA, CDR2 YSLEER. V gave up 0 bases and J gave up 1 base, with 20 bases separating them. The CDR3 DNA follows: TGCGCCAGCAGCCAAGATCCCCTTGATGTTCGAGGGGGCACAGATACGCAGTATTTT. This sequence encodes CASSQDPLDVRGGTDTQYF.

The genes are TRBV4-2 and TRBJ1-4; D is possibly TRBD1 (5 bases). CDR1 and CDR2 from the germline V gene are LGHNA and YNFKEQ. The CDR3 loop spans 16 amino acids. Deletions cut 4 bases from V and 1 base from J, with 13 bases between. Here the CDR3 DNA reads TGTGCCAGCAGCCTAGGCCGCCAGGGAACTAATGAAAAACTGTTTTTT. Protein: CASSLGRQGTNEKLFF.